The 14 T cell receptor beta chains given below trace back to one sample, sequenced in a study of T-cell reconstitution after alpha-beta-depleted transplantation in children. As it was prepared, the TCRbeta library received unique molecular identifiers. One entry per CDR3 protein, called by TCRdb with MiXCR from the PCR reads. The data contain nearly 550,000 distinct CDR3 sequences, 15% to 20% of them seen just once; the ten biggest clones take up 3% to 3.5%. The sequencing used PBMCs from the stem cell graft donor, collected from the stem cell graft. The receptors shown here come from a human donor who donated a stem cell graft to a child with acute lymphoblastic leukemia.

This clonotype turned up a few times. The V and J genes are TRBV29-1 and TRBJ2-5; TRBD1 or TRBD2 may be the D gene (5 bases each). CDR1 and CDR2 (germline): SQVTM, ANQGSEA. The CDR3 extends over 14 amino acids. V lost 3 bases and J 0 bases, leaving 11 bases between the germline ends. This CDR3 reads CSVEGRSHQETQYF. DNA for the CDR3: TGCAGCGTTGAGGGACGATCGCACCAAGAGACCCAGTACTTC. Based on the CDR3 plus reference TRBV29-1 and TRBJ2-5, the full variable domain is SAVISQKPSRDICQRGTSLTIQCQVDSQVTMMFWYRQQPGQSLTLIATANQGSEATYESGFVIDKFPISRPNLTFSTLTVSNMSPEDSSIYLCSVEGRSHQETQYFGPGTRLLVL.

The CDR3 is CASSLVHSILANLWNEQFF. The CDR3, as DNA: TGTGCCAGCAGCTTAGTCCATTCCATTCTAGCGAACCTCTGGAATGAGCAGTTCTTC. The chain links TRBV11-2 to TRBJ2-1; perhaps TRBD2 as D (6 bases). The length of the CDR3 is 19 residues. Trimming pared 1 base from V and 7 bases from J, leaving 26 bases between. Germline V CDR1 and CDR2: SGHAT, FQNNGV.

In its sample, this clonotype was seen a few times. V is TRBV6-2 or TRBV6-3 and J is TRBJ2-3; the D call may be TRBD1 or TRBD2 (9 bases each). V lost 8 bases and J lost 2, with 35 bases in between. This CDR3 has 21 amino acids. CDR1 is MNHEY, CDR2 SVGEGT, per germline. The DNA of the CDR3 is TGTGCCAGCTCCGGGGACAGGGTATTAGCGGGAGTCAAGGGAACCACAGATACGCAGTATTTT. Translating gives CASSGDRVLAGVKGTTDTQYF.

This chain joins TRBV27 and TRBJ1-5, with 9 bases identical to TRBD1. J was trimmed by 2 bases and V by 6 bases; bases with no gene match: 5. The CDR3 contains 15 residues. The germline gives CDR1 MNHEY, CDR2 SMNVEV (reference sequence). As DNA, the CDR3 is TGTGCCAGCAGATACACAGGGGGCGGCAATCAGCCCCAGCATTTT. This encodes CASRYTGGGNQPQHF.

This clonotype occurred a few times. The rearrangement links TRBV20-1 to TRBJ2-5; 13 bases map to TRBD2. V gave up 5 bases and J gave up 1 base; unmatched junction bases: 7. The CDR3 is 16 residues long. From germline, CDR1 is DFQATT and CDR2 SNEGSKA (reference sequence). This chain's CDR3 is CSAFPGLAGPQETQYF. The DNA of the CDR3 is TGCAGTGCTTTCCCGGGACTAGCGGGACCCCAAGAGACCCAGTACTTC.

The gene calls are TRBV10-3 and TRBJ1-3; D is uncertain. The V end was cut by 11 bases, the J end by 0 bases, with 14 bases between. The V gene's germline CDR1 is ENHRY and CDR2 SYGVKD. The CDR3 runs 14 residues. The CDR3 DNA sequence: TGTGCCGCCGGTCCGGAGAGCTCTGGAAACACCATATATTTT. This gives the protein CAAGPESSGNTIYF.

The J gene is TRBJ1-5, the V gene TRBV29-1; D unresolved. Germline V gene lookup returns CDR1 SQVTM and CDR2 ANQGSEA. This CDR3 contains 12 residues. V lost 4 bases and J 0 bases, leaving 4 bases between the germline ends. CDR3 DNA: TGCAGCGTTGCGAGTAGCAATCAGCCCCAGCATTTT. Translated, it gives CSVASSNQPQHF.

Only a few counts were recorded for this clonotype. The chain carries TRBV7-9 and TRBJ2-5; 11 positions agree with TRBD1. The ends lost 5 bases at V and 3 bases at J; junction bases unmatched: 11. The germline V gene has CDR1 SEHNR and CDR2 FQNEAQ (reference sequence). The CDR3 runs to 17 residues. This chain's CDR3 is CASSRTGGLNLEETQYF. In DNA, the CDR3 is TGTGCCAGCAGCCGGACAGGGGGCCTCAACCTTGAAGAGACCCAGTACTTC.

The rearrangement joins TRBV30 to TRBJ2-3; D uncertain. CDR3 size: 13 residues. V lost 0 bases and J lost 6, with 10 bases in between. The germline gives CDR1 GTSNPN, CDR2 SVGIG (reference sequence). CDR3: CAWSVGRVDTQYF. The CDR3 DNA reads as TGTGCCTGGAGTGTAGGGCGCGTGGATACGCAGTATTTT.

This clonotype was found a few times. The chain combines TRBV4-1 with TRBJ2-4; 7 bases line up with TRBD1. From germline, CDR1 is MGHRA and CDR2 YSYEKL. This CDR3 has 19 residues. V lost 4 bases and J lost 6; bases outside the gene matches: 21. In DNA, the CDR3 is TGCGCCAGCAGCCTAACGACAGGGCCCCCCCATATCGGCGGAAACATTCAGTACTTC. It yields the protein CASSLTTGPPHIGGNIQYF.

The V gene is TRBV29-1, the J gene TRBJ1-1, with 10 bases that match TRBD1. CDR1 and CDR2 (germline): SQVTM, ANQGSEA. The CDR3 is made up of 13 amino acids. V shed 7 bases and J 4 bases; nucleotides not matched to a gene: 6. The CDR3 DNA sequence: TGCAGCGCCCGGGACAGGGGAAGCACTGAAGCTTTCTTT. Residues: CSARDRGSTEAFF.

The chain joins TRBV12-3 or TRBV12-4 to TRBJ1-1; no firm D call. This CDR3 comprises 11 residues. V was cut by 2 bases and J by 11 bases, with 9 bases left in between. DNA for the CDR3: TGTGCCAGCAGTTTATCGCGTGACGCTTTCTTT. Translated: CASSLSRDAFF.

A word on this clonotype: The germline gene is not matched at one end of the junction; a read error may be the cause. The chain has TRBV5-1 and TRBJ1-1; TRBD1 agrees at 8 bases. Germline loops: CDR1 SGHRS, CDR2 YFSETQ. The length of the CDR3 is 15 residues. CDR3 nucleotide sequence: TGCGCCAGCAGCTTGGCAGGGGGCCGAAGCACTGAAGCTCTCTTT. Translated, it gives CASSLAGGRSTEALF. Filled out from reference TRBV5-1 and TRBJ1-1, the complete variable domain reads KAGVTQTPRYLIKTRGQQVTLSCSPISGHRSVSWYQQTPGQGLQFLFEYFSETQRNKGNFPGRFSGRQFSNSRSEMNVSTLELGDSALYLCASSLAGGRSTEALFGQGTRLTVV.

This clonotype has just a few counts. This chain joins TRBV12-3 or TRBV12-4 and TRBJ2-7; D is unresolved. The CDR3 contains 13 residues. Trimming stripped 3 bases from V and 3 bases from J, with 9 bases between. The CDR3 nucleotides are TGTGCCAGCAGTTTCCGCGCTAGCTACGAGCAGTACTTC. Translated: CASSFRASYEQYF.